The next 14 T cell receptor beta chains were all read from a single sample in a study of blood T cell repertoires in COVID-19. Assay: immunoSEQ multiplex PCR; the TCRdb copy retains only in-frame clones and omits some. The sample lists 300,000 to 400,000 clones; 88% were seen once. Sequencing was done on a sample of PBMCs or T cells enriched from blood (not recorded which). These receptors were obtained from a woman younger than 35 who had recovered from COVID-19.

The chain is built from TRBV28 and TRBJ2-1; the match to TRBD1 covers 11 bases. This CDR3 has 15 residues. Germline-derived CDR1 and CDR2 are MDHEN and SYDVKM. J was trimmed by 9 bases and V by 6 bases; bases with no gene match: 10. In DNA form, the CDR3 reads TGTGCCAGCAGCCCCGCGGGACAGGGGGTCGGTGAGCAGTTCTTC. Its protein product is CASSPAGQGVGEQFF.

The chain employs TRBV3-1 (or the pseudogene TRBV3-2) and TRBJ2-2; D gene ambiguous. Germline CDR1 is LGHDT and CDR2 is YNNKEL (reference sequence). CDR3 length equals 13 residues. V lost 3 bases, J lost 5 bases, and 7 bases lay in between. The chain's CDR3 is CASSHPPTGELFF. The CDR3, as DNA: TGTGCCAGCAGCCACCCCCCGACCGGGGAGCTGTTTTTT.

J is TRBJ1-1 and V is TRBV7-2; 8 nucleotides line up with TRBD1. Germline V lookup: CDR1 SGHTA, CDR2 FQGNSA. This CDR3 is built from 15 residues. Losses at the gene ends were 6 bases for V and 1 base for J; bases not matched to a gene: 7. CDR3 nucleotides: TGTGCCAGCAGAATCAGGGGGCAGGCGAACACTGAAGCTTTCTTT. Its translation: CASRIRGQANTEAFF.

J is TRBJ1-1 and V is TRBV30; D may be TRBD1 (5 bases). The CDR3 is 13 amino acids. Looked up from germline, CDR1 is GTSNPN and CDR2 is SVGIG (reference sequence). Trimming removed 1 base at V and 1 base at J, with 7 bases between. For the CDR3, the DNA is TGTGCCTGGAGTGGACAGACGAACACTGAAGCTTTCTTT. Its translation is CAWSGQTNTEAFF.

This CDR3 is CASSPGETEQYF. The CDR3, as DNA: TGTGCCAGCAGCCCGGGAGAAACAGAGCAGTACTTC. The rearrangement links TRBV3-1 (or the pseudogene TRBV3-2) to TRBJ2-7, with D perhaps matching TRBD2 (6 bases). The V gene lost 4 bases and the J gene lost 7 bases, with 11 bases spanning the gap. Germline CDR1 reads LGHDT; CDR2 reads YNNKEL (reference sequence). This CDR3 region has 12 residues.

V gene TRBV9 combines with J gene TRBJ2-7; 11 bases agree with TRBD2. The germline V gene has CDR1 SGDLS and CDR2 YYNGEE. This CDR3 is built from 14 residues. V shed 3 bases, J shed 4 bases, and the junction held 3 bases outside the gene matches. CDR3 residues: CASSAGTSGYEQYF. CDR3 sequence (DNA): TGTGCCAGCAGCGCCGGGACTAGCGGATACGAGCAGTACTTC.

The genes are TRBV6-5 and TRBJ2-7, with D maybe TRBD2 (5 bases). Looked up from germline, CDR1 is MNHEY and CDR2 is SVGAGI. The CDR3 extends over 14 amino acids. V lost 2 bases and J lost 3, with 11 bases in between. For the CDR3, the DNA is TGTGCCAGCAGTTACAAATGGAGGAACTACGAGCAGTACTTC. This encodes CASSYKWRNYEQYF.

This sequence joins TRBV18 and TRBJ2-2; 8 bases agree with TRBD2. Germline lookup yields CDR1 KGHSH and CDR2 LQKENI. The CDR3 has 15 amino acids. V lost 5 bases and J lost 5; bases outside the gene matches: 7. The CDR3 DNA is TGTGCCAGCTCATCGAGAGCGGGGGCGACCGGGGAGCTGTTTTTT. Amino acid sequence: CASSSRAGATGELFF.

The chain employs TRBV19 and TRBJ2-1; 9 bases align to TRBD2. J lost 2 bases, V lost 0 bases, and 2 bases had no gene match. The CDR3 totals 16 residues. Germline V CDR1 and CDR2: LNHDA, SQIVND (reference sequence). The CDR3 loop reads CASSIEGGGAYNEQFF. Written as DNA, the CDR3 is TGTGCCAGTAGTATAGAGGGCGGGGGGGCCTACAATGAGCAGTTCTTC.

The V call is TRBV7-9, the J call TRBJ1-5; unclear D gene. CDR3 length equals 14 residues. CDR1 is SEHNR and CDR2 is FQNEAQ in the germline V gene (reference sequence). The ends were cut back, 2 bases at V and 3 bases at J, with 8 bases in the middle. In DNA, the CDR3 is TGTGCCAGCAGCTTATGGCCAGACAATCAGCCCCAGCATTTT. Protein product: CASSLWPDNQPQHF.

The chain has TRBV4-1 and TRBJ2-7, with 8 bases matching TRBD2. CDR3 length: 13 residues. With V trimmed by 6 bases and J by 0 bases, 1 base remained unmatched. CDR1 and CDR2 (germline): MGHRA, YSYEKL. Written as DNA, the CDR3 is TGCGCCAGCAGGCTAGCGGGCTCCTACGAGCAGTACTTC. Protein product: CASRLAGSYEQYF.

There are a few counts of this clone. The gene calls are TRBV30 and TRBJ1-5; possible D gene TRBD1, 5 bases. V shed 3 bases and J shed 6 bases, with 18 bases lying between them. CDR3 length equals 15 residues. The germline CDR1 and CDR2 sequences are GTSNPN and SVGIG (reference sequence). CDR3 sequence (DNA): TGTGCCTGGAGCCCACAGGTCTCCTTTGGTCAGCCCCAGCATTTT. This sequence encodes CAWSPQVSFGQPQHF.

The V call is TRBV11-3, the J call TRBJ2-3; tentatively, D is TRBD2 (5 bases). V lost 2 bases and J 0 bases, leaving 6 bases between the germline ends. This CDR3 is 14 amino acids long. Germline values: CDR1 SGHNT, CDR2 YENEEA. The CDR3 nucleotides are TGTGCCAGCAGCTTAAGGACTAGCACAGATACGCAGTATTTT. Translated, it gives CASSLRTSTDTQYF.

V usage is TRBV6-6 and J usage is TRBJ1-2, with TRBD1 as a possible D gene (5 bases). V dropped 0 bases and J dropped 6 bases, with 14 bases sitting between them. The germline CDR1 and CDR2 sequences are MNHNY and SVGAGI (reference sequence). The CDR3 length is 15 residues. The CDR3 sequence is CASSYSSTPGDGYTF. The CDR3 DNA sequence: TGTGCCAGCAGTTACTCGTCCACCCCGGGGGATGGCTACACCTTC.